In its sample, the clone carrying this T cell receptor beta chain was seen a few times. A far larger clone is just one base off, so this is likely a read error. This sample was taken from a study of cytomegalovirus exposure and HLA in healthy donors. The V gene's germline CDR1 is MRHNA and CDR2 SNTAGT. The CDR3 covers 13 residues. Primers: 60 Vbeta forward and 13 Jbeta reverse. TCRdb's table, derived via immunoSEQ multiplex PCR, lists solely in-frame clones and lacks some. The sample records over 200,000 clones, under 80% being singletons. V usage is TRBV6-4 and J usage is TRBJ1-1; D is unresolved. Source material: PBMCs. This TCR was recovered from a woman between 25 and 40 years old in good health and CMV-seronegative. CDR3 sequence: CASSDSYSTQAFF. The DNA for the CDR3 is TGTGCCAGCAGTGACTCTTACAGCACTCAAGCTTTCTTT.